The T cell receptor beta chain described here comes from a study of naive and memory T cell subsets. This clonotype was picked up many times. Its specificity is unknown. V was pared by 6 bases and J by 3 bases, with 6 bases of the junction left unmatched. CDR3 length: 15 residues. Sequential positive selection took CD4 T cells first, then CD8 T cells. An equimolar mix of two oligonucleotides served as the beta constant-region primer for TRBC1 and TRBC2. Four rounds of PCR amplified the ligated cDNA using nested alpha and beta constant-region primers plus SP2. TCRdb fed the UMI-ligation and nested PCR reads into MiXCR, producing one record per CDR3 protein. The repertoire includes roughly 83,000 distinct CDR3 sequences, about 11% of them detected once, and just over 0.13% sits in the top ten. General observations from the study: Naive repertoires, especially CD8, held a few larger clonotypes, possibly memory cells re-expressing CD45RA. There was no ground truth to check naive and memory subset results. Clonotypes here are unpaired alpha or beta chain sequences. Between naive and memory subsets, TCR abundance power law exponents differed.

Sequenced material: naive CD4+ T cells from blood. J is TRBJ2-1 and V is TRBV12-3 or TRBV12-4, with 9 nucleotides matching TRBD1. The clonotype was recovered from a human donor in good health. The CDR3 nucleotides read TGTGCCAGCAGCACCGAGGACAGGGGCTACAATGAGCAGTTCTTC. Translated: CASSTEDRGYNEQFF.